A single sample is the source of the 30 T cell receptor beta chains below, sequenced in a study of T cells in women clearing cervical HPV infection. The data were produced by immunoSEQ multiplex PCR, yet TCRdb's version contains in-frame clones alone and is incomplete. The table lists around 22,000 clones. The sequencing input was blood buffy coat. All receptors come from a woman aged 18-69 years with a cervical HPV16 infection that either progressed to CIN3+ or cleared (not recorded which).

About this clone: Sequencing ends 3 residues short of the CDR3 end; the germline J gene provides the rest. V usage is TRBV2 and J usage is TRBJ1-2; no clear D gene. The CDR3 is 13 residues long. From germline, CDR1 is SNHLY and CDR2 FYNNEI. The sequenced CDR3 bases are TGTGCCAGCTCCACCGCTGCCTCCTACGAC. Its protein is CASSTAASYD. The CDR3 as a whole reads CASSTAASYDYTF.

CDR3 amino acids: CASSPGQAYTDTQYF. The part of the CDR3 DNA that was read is TGCGCCAGCAGTCCGGGACAGGCCTACACAGATACG. The V gene is TRBV5-1, the J gene TRBJ2-3, with 8 bases fitting TRBD1. The missing CDR3 end, 3 residues past where the read stops, is filled in from the germline J gene. The V gene's germline CDR1 is SGHRS and CDR2 YFSETQ. The ends lost 5 bases at V and 2 bases at J; junction bases unmatched: 7. This CDR3 has 15 residues.

For this clone: The read gets to within 3 residues of the CDR3 end, and the germline J gene fills in the rest. The chain is built from TRBV20-1 and TRBJ2-7, with 9 bases that match TRBD2. V dropped 6 bases and J dropped 6; count of bases not matched to a gene: 3. CDR1 DFQATT and CDR2 SNEGSKA come from the germline V gene (reference sequence). This CDR3 has 11 residues. CDR3 amino acids: CSARTSVEQYF. Incomplete CDR3 DNA: TGCAGTGCCAGGACTAGCGTCGAG.

Note on this clone: The CDR3 end is not reached by the read, which stops 3 residues before it; the germline J gene fills it in. This chain joins TRBV30 and TRBJ1-4; D not certain. CDR3 length: 14 residues. Germline CDR1 is GTSNPN and CDR2 is SVGIG (reference sequence). Partial CDR3 DNA: TGTGCCTGGAGTGTACTGTCGGGTAATTCACCA. It specifies CAWSVLSGNSP. The whole CDR3 sequence reads CAWSVLSGNSPLFF.

Regarding this clone: The CDR3 extends 3 residues past the end of the read, so its final part is completed from the germline J gene. The rearrangement uses TRBV20-1 and TRBJ2-3; 9 nucleotides match TRBD2. CDR3 length: 15 amino acids. J gave up 1 base and V 7 bases, and 9 bases lay outside the gene matches. Per germline, CDR1 DFQATT and CDR2 SNEGSKA (reference sequence). CDR3: CSVGGQREGTDTQYF. The covered CDR3 bases are TGCAGTGTGGGTGGGCAGCGGGAGGGCACAGATACG.

With regard to this clone: The read ends 3 residues early relative to the CDR3; the germline J gene fills the gap. The chain carries TRBV5-1 and TRBJ2-5; D is possibly TRBD2 (6 bases). The CDR3 is 16 amino acids. Germline lookup yields CDR1 SGHRS and CDR2 YFSETQ. V was clipped by 6 bases and J by 1 base, with 19 bases between them. The CDR3 sequence: CASTSDYPGGQETQYF. The sequenced CDR3 bases are TGCGCCAGCACCTCGGACTACCCCGGGGGCCAAGAGACC.

Worth noting for this clone: The read finishes 3 residues shy of the CDR3 end, and the germline J gene is used to complete it. J is TRBJ1-1 and V is TRBV20-1; 8 nucleotides agree with TRBD1. There are 16 residues in the CDR3. The junction had 7 bases not matched to a gene; V was cut back by 0 bases and J by 1 base. CDR1 and CDR2 (germline): DFQATT, SNEGSKA (reference sequence). The CDR3 loop is CSARDLTRGPNTEAFF. CDR3 DNA, as far as it was read: TGCAGTGCTAGAGATTTAACCAGGGGGCCGAACACTGAA.

A remark on this clone: The read is 3 residues too short to cover the CDR3 end, so that end is filled in from the germline J gene. The V gene is TRBV20-1, the J gene TRBJ1-6; 7 nucleotides agree with TRBD1. V dropped 0 bases and J dropped 7; count of bases not matched to a gene: 12. Germline V gene data show CDR1 as DFQATT and CDR2 as SNEGSKA (reference sequence). The CDR3 sequence is 17 residues long. This CDR3 reads CSARDLKSGTENSPLHF. CDR3 DNA, as far as it was read: TGCAGTGCTAGAGATCTGAAATCTGGGACAGAGAATTCACCC.

Remarks on this clone: Sequencing ends 3 residues short of the CDR3 end; the germline J gene provides the rest. The chain combines TRBV30 with TRBJ2-4; maybe TRBD2 (5 bases). Germline CDR1 and CDR2: GTSNPN and SVGIG (reference sequence). The CDR3 has 12 amino acids. The DNA read from the CDR3 is TGTGCCTGGACAACTAGGTCCTATGGT. Its translation is CAWTTRSYG. The complete CDR3 reads CAWTTRSYGQYF. Looking up the rest from reference TRBV30 and TRBJ2-4 gives the full variable domain: SQTIHQWPATLVQPVGSPLSLECTVEGTSNPNLYWYRQAAGRGLQLLFYSVGIGQISSEVPQNLSASRPQDRQFILSSKKLLLSDSGFYLCAWTTRSYGQYFGAGTRLSVL.

On this clone itself: The read ends 3 residues before the CDR3 terminus; that terminus is restored from the germline J gene. This chain connects TRBV6-1 to TRBJ2-1, with unresolved D. This CDR3 comprises 17 residues. With 1 base removed from V and 0 bases from J, the gap between germline ends came to 13 bases. CDR1 is MNHNS, CDR2 SASEGT, per germline. The covered CDR3 bases are TGTGCCAGCAGTGAAGACGCCTTAGCCAGCTCCTACAATGAG. Amino acids: CASSEDALASSYNE. The entire CDR3 protein reads CASSEDALASSYNEQFF.

Comments on this clone: The read terminates 3 residues ahead of where the CDR3 ends, so the germline J gene completes it. V is TRBV11-2 and J is TRBJ2-5; TRBD1 might be the D (6 bases). The germline gives CDR1 SGHAT, CDR2 FQNNGV. Trimming cost V 3 bases and J 7 bases, with 9 bases left between them. CDR3 length equals 12 residues. CDR3 DNA (partial): TGTGCCAGCAGCTTTGGGGGCGGGACC. Its protein is CASSFGGGT. The entire CDR3 sequence reads CASSFGGGTQYF.

Note on this clone: The CDR3 end is not reached by the read, which stops 3 residues before it; the germline J gene fills it in. The gene calls are TRBV19 and TRBJ2-1; 9 nucleotides agree with TRBD2. The CDR3 length is 15 residues. Germline-derived CDR1 and CDR2 are LNHDA and SQIVND (reference sequence). V lost 8 bases and J lost 4; bases outside the gene matches: 9. CDR3: CASGEQREAYNEQFF. The sequenced part of the CDR3 DNA is TGTGCCAGTGGGGAACAGCGGGAGGCGTACAATGAG.

A word on this clone: From the germline J gene comes the end of the CDR3, since the read stops 3 residues before it. The chain has TRBV16 and TRBJ1-5, with D possibly being TRBD1 (6 bases). CDR3 length: 15 amino acids. Looked up from germline, CDR1 is KGHSY and CDR2 is FQNENV. With 0 bases removed from V and 6 bases from J, the gap between germline ends came to 12 bases. The CDR3 DNA, read in part, is TGTGCCAGCAGCCAATCGGGTCAGGGGATTCAGCCC. Translated, it gives CASSQSGQGIQP. The complete CDR3 sequence is CASSQSGQGIQPQHF.

Concerning this clone itself: The read ends 3 residues before the CDR3 terminus; that terminus is restored from the germline J gene. The chain combines TRBV19 with TRBJ1-2; D gene ambiguous. CDR1 and CDR2 from the germline V gene are LNHDA and SQIVND (reference sequence). With 1 base removed from V and 4 bases from J, the gap between germline ends came to 7 bases. The CDR3 has 13 amino acids. CDR3 DNA, as far as it was read: TGTGCCAGTAGTATAGGAGGGTTCTATGGC. This encodes CASSIGGFYG. The entire CDR3 sequence reads CASSIGGFYGYTF.

A word on this clone: The read comes to an end 3 residues before the CDR3 does, leaving the germline J gene to fill in the end. V is TRBV18 and J is TRBJ2-2; tentative D call: TRBD2 (7 bases). The CDR3 runs 14 residues. Germline lookup yields CDR1 KGHSH and CDR2 LQKENI. The sequenced CDR3 bases are TGTGCCAGCTCAAAAAGACAGGCGGGGGAAAAG. The encoded protein is CASSKRQAGEK. Given in full, the CDR3 is CASSKRQAGEKLFF.

Details on this clone: An end of the junction does not agree with germline; a read error may underlie this. The CDR3 extends 3 residues past the end of the read, so its final part is completed from the germline J gene. Distinct nucleotide sequences in the sample also encode this CDR3. The chain joins TRBV7-6 to TRBJ1-3; TRBD1 is a possible D gene (6 bases). CDR3 length: 17 residues. In germline, CDR1 is SGHVS, CDR2 FNYEAQ. CDR3 bases read: TGTGCCAGCAGCCCCCTCAGTTCGGGGGGGCCTGGAAACACG. This gives the protein CASSPLSSGGPGNT. The full CDR3 protein reads CASSPLSSGGPGNTIYF.

Points on this clone: With the read ending 3 residues before the CDR3 end, the germline J gene is used to fill in that end. This chain links TRBV7-8 with TRBJ2-3; a weak D match, TRBD2 (7 bases). The CDR3 is made up of 16 amino acids. In germline, CDR1 is SGHVS, CDR2 FQNEAQ. The sequenced CDR3 bases are TGTGCCAGCAGCTTTTTCCCGACAGGTGGGGGGGAGACG. As protein: CASSFFPTGGGET. The entire CDR3 reads CASSFFPTGGGETQYF.

With respect to this clone: The read ends 3 residues early relative to the CDR3; the germline J gene fills the gap. The chain combines TRBV5-6 with TRBJ2-4, with D perhaps matching TRBD2 (6 bases). The CDR3 has 15 amino acids. The germline V gene encodes CDR1 SGHDT and CDR2 YYEEEE. The CDR3 here is CASSLEWGTDYGQYF. Incomplete CDR3 DNA: TGTGCCAGCAGCTTGGAATGGGGTACGGACTATGGT.

A note on this clone: With the read ending 3 residues before the CDR3 end, the germline J gene is used to fill in that end. This chain links TRBV19 with TRBJ1-2; D is uncertain. Germline lookup yields CDR1 LNHDA and CDR2 SQIVND (reference sequence). The length of the CDR3 is 15 residues. The CDR3 DNA, read in part, is TGTGCCAGTAGTAAACTAGCGGGAAACTCCTACGAC. Amino acids: CASSKLAGNSYD. The CDR3 in full is CASSKLAGNSYDYTF.

On this clone: The read terminates 3 residues before the CDR3 end, so the remaining end is supplied by the germline J gene. The chain links TRBV19 to TRBJ2-1, with D tentatively TRBD2 (5 bases). V lost 4 bases and J lost 5, with 15 bases in between. The CDR3 has 15 amino acids. Per the germline V gene, CDR1 is LNHDA and CDR2 is SQIVND (reference sequence). The CDR3 sequence: CASSTPRTGNNEQFF. CDR3 DNA (partial): TGTGCCAGTAGTACCCCCCGGACGGGGAACAATGAG.

Regarding this clone: The read gets to within 3 residues of the CDR3 end, and the germline J gene fills in the rest. The chain employs TRBV10-3 and TRBJ2-7; the match to TRBD2 covers 8 bases. Losses at the gene ends were 4 bases for V and 6 bases for J; bases not matched to a gene: 8. This CDR3 contains 14 residues. Germline CDR1 ENHRY, CDR2 SYGVKD. CDR3 DNA, as far as it was read: TGTGCCATCAGTGTCACCGGGACTAGAAGCGAG. This translates into CAISVTGTRSE. The full CDR3 is CAISVTGTRSEQYF.

A word on this clone: The CDR3 goes on 3 residues after the read ends, and that part is filled in from the germline J gene. The V gene is TRBV2, the J gene TRBJ2-5, with 13 bases identical to TRBD2. The ends lost 7 bases at V and 2 bases at J; junction bases unmatched: 13. This CDR3 spans 18 amino acids. Germline CDR1 SNHLY, CDR2 FYNNEI. The CDR3 protein is CASNSGLAGAFGQETQYF. Partial CDR3 DNA: TGTGCCAGCAACTCTGGACTAGCGGGAGCGTTTGGGCAAGAGACC.

With respect to this clone: The read ends 3 residues shy of where the CDR3 ends; the end is completed using the germline J gene. This sequence joins TRBV7-9 and TRBJ1-5; D gene ambiguous. In germline, CDR1 is SEHNR, CDR2 FQNEAQ (reference sequence). The CDR3 length is 15 residues. Trimming pared 3 bases from V and 1 base from J, leaving 10 bases between. Incomplete CDR3 DNA: TGTGCCAGCAGCTTCGACTCTTTGAGCAATCAGCCC. Its translation is CASSFDSLSNQP. Given in full, the CDR3 is CASSFDSLSNQPQHF.

As regards this clone: The CDR3 goes on 3 residues after the read ends, and that part is filled in from the germline J gene. J is TRBJ1-2 and V is TRBV6-2 or TRBV6-3; maybe TRBD1 (5 bases). Deletions cut 2 bases from V and 2 bases from J, with 9 bases between. The CDR3 extends over 14 amino acids. Germline assignment: CDR1 MNHEY and CDR2 SVGEGT. The DNA read from the CDR3 is TGTGCCAGCAGTTACCGGGGGATCAACTATGGC. It yields the protein CASSYRGINYG. The whole CDR3 reads CASSYRGINYGYTF.

On this clone: Its ends do not fully match the called genes, so a read error is possible. The read ends 3 residues before the CDR3 terminus; that terminus is restored from the germline J gene. The V and J genes are TRBV4-1 and TRBJ2-7, with 9 bases fitting TRBD1. Germline V lookup: CDR1 MGHRA, CDR2 YSYEKL. This CDR3 region has 17 residues. This CDR3 reads CASTQTVTGGLTYEQYF. The CDR3 bases that were read are TGCGCCAGCACCCAAACCGTGACAGGGGGTCTTACCTACGAG.

By frequency, this clone is medium-sized. Sequencing ends 3 residues short of the CDR3 end; the germline J gene provides the rest. V is TRBV19 and J is TRBJ2-2; either TRBD1 or TRBD2 may fit D (7 bases each). The CDR3 length is 17 residues. CDR1 and CDR2 (germline): LNHDA, SQIVND (reference sequence). Trimming shortened V by 5 bases and J by 4 bases, and 20 bases separated the two germline ends. The CDR3 loop is CASSPDHRGGSTGELFF. The covered CDR3 bases are TGTGCCAGTAGTCCCGACCACAGGGGAGGGAGCACCGGGGAG.

Comments on this clone: The CDR3 end falls 3 residues outside the read, so it is completed with the germline J gene. This chain uses TRBV5-1 with TRBJ1-2; no firm D call. Germline CDR1 and CDR2: SGHRS and YFSETQ. V shed 0 bases and J shed 2 bases, with 11 bases lying between them. The CDR3 has 15 residues. The CDR3 bases that were read are TGCGCCAGCAGCTTGGATGGGTTCGGGAACTATGGC. This encodes CASSLDGFGNYG. The full CDR3 protein reads CASSLDGFGNYGYTF.

By frequency, this clone registers medium-sized. The read gets to within 3 residues of the CDR3 end, and the germline J gene fills in the rest. V and J are TRBV30 and TRBJ2-3; 7 bases agree with TRBD2. The germline CDR1 and CDR2 sequences are GTSNPN and SVGIG (reference sequence). The CDR3 covers 13 residues. Unmatched junction bases numbered 9, after V lost 7 bases and J lost 5 bases. The covered CDR3 bases are TGTGCCTCTGGACTAGGCGGGATAGATACG. Its protein is CASGLGGIDT. The CDR3 reads in full as CASGLGGIDTQYF.

The chain's CDR3 is CASVRTSGSVETQYF. The part of the CDR3 DNA that was read is TGTGCCAGTGTCCGGACTAGCGGGAGCGTAGAGACC. The rearrangement uses TRBV2 and TRBJ2-5, with 13 bases lining up with TRBD2. The CDR3 end is not reached by the read, which stops 3 residues before it; the germline J gene fills it in. The CDR3 covers 15 residues. CDR1 and CDR2 from the germline V gene are SNHLY and FYNNEI. The trim removed 9 bases at V and 4 bases at J, leaving 8 bases unmatched.

Comment on this clone: The missing CDR3 end, 3 residues past where the read stops, is filled in from the germline J gene. J is TRBJ2-3 and V is TRBV7-9; 8 bases map to TRBD1. The CDR3 totals 14 residues. Germline CDR1 and CDR2: SEHNR and FQNEAQ (reference sequence). The part of the CDR3 DNA that was read is TGTGCCAGCAGCCCAGGGGGCAGGGAAGAGACG. It is translated as CASSPGGREET. The whole CDR3 reads CASSPGGREETQYF.